This T cell receptor beta chain was captured by sequencing in a study of technical replicates of blood from several donors. The V end lost 0 bases, the J end lost 5 bases, and 4 bases lay between the germline ends. The CDR3 is 12 amino acids. The germline V gene encodes CDR1 PRHDT and CDR2 FYEKMQ (reference sequence). Clones were read by immunoSEQ multiplex PCR, and TCRdb kept only the in-frame ones, dropping some. The sample yields over 75,000 clones, around 97% seen once. Source material: T cells isolated from PBMCs. This receptor was identified in a human donor in good health. The V call is TRBV13, the J call TRBJ1-1; D remains unclear. The CDR3 DNA follows: TGTGCCAGCAGCTTAGGCAGAACTGAAGCTTTCTTT. Its translation: CASSLGRTEAFF.